A single sample gave rise to the 2 T cell receptor beta chains below, sequenced in a study of CD8 T cells in Susac syndrome. The authors reverse transcribed roughly 0.5 to 1 ug RNA with random hexamers. TCRdb used MiXCR to reprocess the immunoSEQ multiplex PCR reads, holding one entry per CDR3 protein. The table shows about 180,000 distinct CDR3 sequences, with 90% to 95% occurring only once. The source material was CD4+ T cells from PBMCs. The receptors were gathered from a human donor with multiple sclerosis.

This chain joins TRBV6-5 and TRBJ2-7; TRBD1 matches 7 bases. CDR3 length: 16 amino acids. With V trimmed by 2 bases and J by 2 bases, 9 bases remained unmatched. The germline V gene has CDR1 MNHEY and CDR2 SVGAGI. CDR3 coding DNA: TGTGCCAGCAGTTACCCAGAACAGGGGAACCCCTACGAGCAGTACTTC. Amino acids: CASSYPEQGNPYEQYF.

This clonotype was seen once. The V gene is TRBV2, the J gene TRBJ2-6; D remains unclear. CDR3 length equals 13 residues. The V end lost 6 bases, the J end lost 0 bases, and 3 bases lay between the germline ends. Germline V gene lookup returns CDR1 SNHLY and CDR2 FYNNEI. The CDR3 is CASRASGANVLTF. CDR3 sequence (DNA): TGTGCCAGCAGGGCCTCTGGGGCCAACGTCCTGACTTTC.